This record concerns one T cell receptor beta chain sequence. This entry is derived from a study of T cells in Graves' hyperthyroidism and ophthalmopathy. As for the study in general: The authors collected peripheral blood at initial diagnosis, before any treatment.

RNA transcripts provided the source from which TCR beta CDR3 regions were amplified. Carried out on the TCR CDR3, a first-round RT-PCR used the HTBI primer set. TCRdb ran MiXCR on the multiplex PCR reads and lists one entry per CDR3 protein. The repertoire holds 350,000 or so distinct CDR3 sequences, with approximately 18% as singletons. The sequence came from a woman aged 45 to 65 with Graves' hyperthyroidism. The material sequenced was blood.

In DNA, the CDR3 is TGTGCCAGCAGTTTATCACCTAAGCCTGATGGCTACACCTTC. Translating gives CASSLSPKPDGYTF. The chain carries TRBV12-3 or TRBV12-4 and TRBJ1-2; no reliable D call. This CDR3 has 14 amino acids. V was shortened by 2 bases and J by 6 bases, with 13 bases between the two germline ends.